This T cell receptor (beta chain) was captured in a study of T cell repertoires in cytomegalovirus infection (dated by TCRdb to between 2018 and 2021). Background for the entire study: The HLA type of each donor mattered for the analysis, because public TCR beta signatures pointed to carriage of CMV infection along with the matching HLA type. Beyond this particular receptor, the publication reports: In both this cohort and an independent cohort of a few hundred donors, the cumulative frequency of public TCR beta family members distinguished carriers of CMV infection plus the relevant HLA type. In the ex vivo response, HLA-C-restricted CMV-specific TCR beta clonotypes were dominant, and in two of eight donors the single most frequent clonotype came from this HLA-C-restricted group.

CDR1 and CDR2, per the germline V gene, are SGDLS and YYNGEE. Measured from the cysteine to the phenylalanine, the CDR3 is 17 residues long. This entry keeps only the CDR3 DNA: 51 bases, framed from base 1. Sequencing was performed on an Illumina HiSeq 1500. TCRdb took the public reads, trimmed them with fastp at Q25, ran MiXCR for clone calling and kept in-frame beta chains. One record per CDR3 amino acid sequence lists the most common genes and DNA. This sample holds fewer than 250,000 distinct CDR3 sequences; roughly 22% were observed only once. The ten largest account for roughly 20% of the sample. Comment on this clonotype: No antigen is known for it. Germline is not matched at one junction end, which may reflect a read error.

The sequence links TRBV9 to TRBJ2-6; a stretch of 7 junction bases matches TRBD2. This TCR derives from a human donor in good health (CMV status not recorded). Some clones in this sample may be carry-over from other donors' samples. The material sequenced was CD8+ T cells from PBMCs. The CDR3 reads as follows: CASSPTGGRSEANVLTF. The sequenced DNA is TGTGCCAGCAGCCCCACGGGAGGCCGCTCTGAGGCCAACGTCCTGACTTTC.